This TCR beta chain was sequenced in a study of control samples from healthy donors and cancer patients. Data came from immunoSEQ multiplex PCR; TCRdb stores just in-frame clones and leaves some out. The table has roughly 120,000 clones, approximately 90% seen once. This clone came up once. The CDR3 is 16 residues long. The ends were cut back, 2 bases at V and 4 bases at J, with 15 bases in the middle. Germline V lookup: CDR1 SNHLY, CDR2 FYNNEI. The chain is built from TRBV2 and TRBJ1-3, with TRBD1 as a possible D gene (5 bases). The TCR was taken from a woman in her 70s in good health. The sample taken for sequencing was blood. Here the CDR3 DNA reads TGTGCCAGCAGTGAACGGGGCGGCGGGGGAGGAAACACCATATATTTT. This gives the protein CASSERGGGGGNTIYF.